The clone carrying this TCR beta chain was seen a handful of times. Its antigen is still unknown. This sample is part of a study of T cells in Graves' hyperthyroidism and ophthalmopathy. Turning to the study itself: Pretreatment peripheral blood was obtained at initial diagnosis. Findings of the study overall: Clonotypes that were expanded in thyroid above 0.001 mostly appeared in blood too.

Germline V lookup: CDR1 MNHEY, CDR2 SVGAGI. Trimming pared 0 bases from V and 4 bases from J, leaving 7 bases between. CDR3 length: 14 amino acids. TCR beta CDR3 region amplification was performed from RNA transcripts. Using the HTBI primer set, a first-round RT-PCR was run on the TCR CDR3. From the multiplex PCR reads, TCRdb called clonotypes with MiXCR, one entry per CDR3 protein. The table shows 500,000 to 550,000 distinct CDR3 sequences, with around 20% occurring only once. A lack of ophthalmopathy progression within 18 months defined stable Graves' hyperthyroidism. Uncontrolled infection, other autoimmune disease, pregnancy or lactation led to exclusion.

This receptor was identified in a man between 18 and 29 years old with Graves' hyperthyroidism. V gene TRBV6-5 combines with J gene TRBJ1-5; D may be TRBD1 (5 bases). The sample comprised blood. This CDR3 is CASSYSDRNQPQHF. In nucleotides, the CDR3 is TGTGCCAGCAGTTACTCAGACAGAAATCAGCCCCAGCATTTT.